This T cell receptor (beta chain) is from a study of T cell responses to AZD1222 COVID-19 vaccine. The V end lost 0 bases, the J end lost 3 bases, and 17 bases lay between the germline ends. The germline V gene encodes CDR1 SSHAT and CDR2 FNYEAQ (reference sequence). The CDR3 covers 17 residues. Second-dose schedules of about 4 or about 12 weeks were combined. This table comes from immunoSEQ multiplex PCR, and its TCRdb copy is limited to in-frame clones, with some not included. The profile shows over 120,000 clones, around 93% of them singletons. J is TRBJ1-1 and V is TRBV7-7, with unresolved D. The material was peripheral blood, obtained 28 days after the second AZD1222 dose. This receptor was identified in an adult who received the AZD1222 COVID-19 vaccine. The CDR3 sequence: CASSLALPGPGHTEAFF. CDR3 DNA sequence: TGTGCCAGCAGCTTAGCGCTCCCGGGCCCTGGGCACACTGAAGCTTTCTTT.